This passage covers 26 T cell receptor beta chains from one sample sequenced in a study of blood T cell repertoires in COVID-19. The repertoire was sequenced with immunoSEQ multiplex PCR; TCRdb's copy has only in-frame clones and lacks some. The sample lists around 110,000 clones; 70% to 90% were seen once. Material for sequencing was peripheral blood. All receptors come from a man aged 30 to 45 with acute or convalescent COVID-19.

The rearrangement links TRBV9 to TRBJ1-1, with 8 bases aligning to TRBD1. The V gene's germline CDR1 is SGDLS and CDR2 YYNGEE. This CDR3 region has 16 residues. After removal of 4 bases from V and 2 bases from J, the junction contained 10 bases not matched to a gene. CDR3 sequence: CASSPQGAGANTEAFF. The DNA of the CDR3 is TGTGCCAGCAGCCCCCAGGGGGCAGGGGCCAACACTGAAGCTTTCTTT.

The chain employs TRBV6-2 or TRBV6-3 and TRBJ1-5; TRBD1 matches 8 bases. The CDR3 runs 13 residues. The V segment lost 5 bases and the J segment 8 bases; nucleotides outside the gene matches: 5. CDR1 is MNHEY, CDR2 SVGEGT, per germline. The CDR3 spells CASSPGGLEPQHF. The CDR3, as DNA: TGTGCCAGCAGTCCAGGGGGCCTTGAGCCCCAGCATTTT.

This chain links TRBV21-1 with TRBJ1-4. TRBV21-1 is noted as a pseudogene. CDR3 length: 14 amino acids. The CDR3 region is CAARWGRRDEKLFF. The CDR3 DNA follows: TGTGCCGCTAGATGGGGTAGGCGGGATGAAAAACTGTTTTTT.

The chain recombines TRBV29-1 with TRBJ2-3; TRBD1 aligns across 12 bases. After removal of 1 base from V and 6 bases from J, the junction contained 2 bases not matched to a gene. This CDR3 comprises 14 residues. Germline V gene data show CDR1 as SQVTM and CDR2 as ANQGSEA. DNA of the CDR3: TGCAGCGTTGAAGGGGACAGGGGGCTGGATACGCAGTATTTT. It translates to CSVEGDRGLDTQYF.

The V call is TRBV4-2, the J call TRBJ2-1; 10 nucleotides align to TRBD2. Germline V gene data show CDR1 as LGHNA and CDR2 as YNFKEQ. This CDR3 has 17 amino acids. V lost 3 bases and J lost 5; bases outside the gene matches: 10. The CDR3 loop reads CASSHNPEGLANNEQFF. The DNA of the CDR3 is TGTGCCAGCAGCCACAACCCTGAGGGACTAGCGAACAATGAGCAGTTCTTC.

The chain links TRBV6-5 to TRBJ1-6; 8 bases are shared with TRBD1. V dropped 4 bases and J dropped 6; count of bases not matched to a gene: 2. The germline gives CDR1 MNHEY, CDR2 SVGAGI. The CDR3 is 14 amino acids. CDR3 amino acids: CASSWTGSNSPLHF. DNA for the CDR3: TGTGCCAGCAGTTGGACAGGGTCTAATTCACCCCTCCACTTT.

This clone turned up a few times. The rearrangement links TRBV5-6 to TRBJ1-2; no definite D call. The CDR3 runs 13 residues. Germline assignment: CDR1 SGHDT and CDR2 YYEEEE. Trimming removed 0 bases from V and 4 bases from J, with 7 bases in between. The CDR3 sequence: CASSLEQIYGYTF. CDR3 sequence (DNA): TGTGCCAGCAGCTTGGAACAGATCTATGGCTACACCTTC.

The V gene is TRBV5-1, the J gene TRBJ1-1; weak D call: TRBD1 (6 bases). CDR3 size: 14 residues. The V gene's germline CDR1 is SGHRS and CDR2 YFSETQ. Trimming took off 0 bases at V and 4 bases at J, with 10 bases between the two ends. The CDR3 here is CASSLDRAPTEAFF. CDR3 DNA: TGCGCCAGCAGCTTGGACAGGGCCCCCACTGAAGCTTTCTTT.

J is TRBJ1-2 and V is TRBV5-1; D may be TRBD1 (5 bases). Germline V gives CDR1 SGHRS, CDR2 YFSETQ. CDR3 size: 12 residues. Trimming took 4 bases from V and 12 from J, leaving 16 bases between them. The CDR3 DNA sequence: TGCGCCAGCAGCGAAAGGGGTGTGGTAAACACCTTC. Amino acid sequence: CASSERGVVNTF.

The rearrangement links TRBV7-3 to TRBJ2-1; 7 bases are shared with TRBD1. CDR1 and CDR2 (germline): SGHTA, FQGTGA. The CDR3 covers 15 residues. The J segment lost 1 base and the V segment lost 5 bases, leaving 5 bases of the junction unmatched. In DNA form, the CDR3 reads TGTGCCAGCAGCCGGGGACAGTCATCCTACAATGAGCAGTTCTTC. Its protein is CASSRGQSSYNEQFF.

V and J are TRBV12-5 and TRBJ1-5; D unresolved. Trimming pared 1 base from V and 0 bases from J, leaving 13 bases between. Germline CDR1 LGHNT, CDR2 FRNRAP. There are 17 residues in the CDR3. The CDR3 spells CASGLGVVGNSNQPQHF. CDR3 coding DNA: TGTGCTAGTGGTTTGGGTGTGGTTGGCAATAGCAATCAGCCCCAGCATTTT.

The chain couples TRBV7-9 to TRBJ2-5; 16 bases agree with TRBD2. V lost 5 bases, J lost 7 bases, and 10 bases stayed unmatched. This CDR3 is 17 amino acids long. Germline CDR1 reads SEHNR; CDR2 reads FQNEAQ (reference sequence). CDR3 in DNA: TGTGCCAGCAGCCCGCCCCCGGGACTAGCGGGGGGGTCGACCCAGTACTTC. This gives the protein CASSPPPGLAGGSTQYF.

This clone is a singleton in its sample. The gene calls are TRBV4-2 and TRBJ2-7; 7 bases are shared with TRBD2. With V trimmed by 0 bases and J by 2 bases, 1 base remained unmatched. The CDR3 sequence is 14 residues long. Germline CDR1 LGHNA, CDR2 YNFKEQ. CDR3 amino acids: CASSQDAGAYEQYF. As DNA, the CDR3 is TGTGCCAGCAGCCAAGATGCGGGGGCCTACGAGCAGTACTTC.

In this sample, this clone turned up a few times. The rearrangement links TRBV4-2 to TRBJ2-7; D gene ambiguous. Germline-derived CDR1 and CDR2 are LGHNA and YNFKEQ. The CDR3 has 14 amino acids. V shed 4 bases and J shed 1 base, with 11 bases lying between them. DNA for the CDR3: TGTGCCAGCAGCCCAGTCCCACCTTCCTACGAGCAGTACGTC. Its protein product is CASSPVPPSYEQYV.

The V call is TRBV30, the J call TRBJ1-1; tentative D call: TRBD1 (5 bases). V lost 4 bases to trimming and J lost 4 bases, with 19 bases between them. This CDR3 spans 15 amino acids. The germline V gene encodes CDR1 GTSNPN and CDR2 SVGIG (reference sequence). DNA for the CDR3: TGTGCCTGGAACCTCCGGGGGTTGGCGGGCACTGAAGCTTTCTTT. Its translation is CAWNLRGLAGTEAFF.

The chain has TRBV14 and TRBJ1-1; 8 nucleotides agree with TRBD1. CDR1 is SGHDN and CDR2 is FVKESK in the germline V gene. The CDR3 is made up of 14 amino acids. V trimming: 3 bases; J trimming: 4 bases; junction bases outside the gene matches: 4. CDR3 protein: CASSHTGGGTEAFF. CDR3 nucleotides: TGTGCCAGCAGCCATACAGGGGGGGGCACTGAAGCTTTCTTT.

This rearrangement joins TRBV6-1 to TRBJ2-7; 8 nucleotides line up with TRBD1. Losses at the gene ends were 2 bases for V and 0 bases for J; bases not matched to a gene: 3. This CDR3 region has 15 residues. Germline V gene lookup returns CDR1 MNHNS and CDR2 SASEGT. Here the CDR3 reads CASSEWDRSSYEQYF. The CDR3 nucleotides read TGTGCCAGCAGTGAATGGGACAGGAGCTCCTACGAGCAGTACTTC.

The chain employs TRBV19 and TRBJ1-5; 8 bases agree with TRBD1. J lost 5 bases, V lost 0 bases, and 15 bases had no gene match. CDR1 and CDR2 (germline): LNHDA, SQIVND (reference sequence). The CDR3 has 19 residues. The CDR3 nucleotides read TGTGCCAGTAGTATAGATCTCATAGGCGCAGGGGGCATCTATCAGCCCCAGCATTTT. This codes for CASSIDLIGAGGIYQPQHF.

The CDR3 protein is CASSLVRTDTQYF. The CDR3 DNA sequence: TGTGCCAGTAGCCTCGTTCGCACAGATACGCAGTATTTT. The genes are TRBV19 and TRBJ2-3; D unresolved. The V and J ends lost 6 bases and 1 base respectively, with 8 bases between them. The germline gives CDR1 LNHDA, CDR2 SQIVND (reference sequence). This CDR3 has 13 residues.

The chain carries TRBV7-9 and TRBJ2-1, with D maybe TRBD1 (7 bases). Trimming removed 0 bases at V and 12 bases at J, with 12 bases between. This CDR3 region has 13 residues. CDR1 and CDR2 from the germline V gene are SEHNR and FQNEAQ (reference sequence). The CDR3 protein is CASSLAQGGGQFF. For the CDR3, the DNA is TGTGCCAGCAGCTTAGCGCAGGGGGGAGGGCAGTTCTTC.

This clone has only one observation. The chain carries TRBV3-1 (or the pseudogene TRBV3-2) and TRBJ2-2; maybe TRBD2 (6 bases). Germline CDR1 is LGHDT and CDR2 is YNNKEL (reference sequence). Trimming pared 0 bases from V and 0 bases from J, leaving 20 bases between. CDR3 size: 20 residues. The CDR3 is CASSQDTPGGSHPNTGELFF. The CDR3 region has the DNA TGTGCCAGCAGCCAAGACACCCCTGGAGGGTCCCATCCGAACACCGGGGAGCTGTTTTTT.

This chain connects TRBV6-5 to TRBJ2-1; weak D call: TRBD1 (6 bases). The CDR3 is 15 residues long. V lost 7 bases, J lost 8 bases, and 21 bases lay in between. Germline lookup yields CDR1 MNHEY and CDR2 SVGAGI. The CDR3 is CASTPQVGGADEQFF. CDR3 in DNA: TGTGCCAGCACCCCCCAGGTAGGGGGAGCGGATGAGCAGTTCTTC.

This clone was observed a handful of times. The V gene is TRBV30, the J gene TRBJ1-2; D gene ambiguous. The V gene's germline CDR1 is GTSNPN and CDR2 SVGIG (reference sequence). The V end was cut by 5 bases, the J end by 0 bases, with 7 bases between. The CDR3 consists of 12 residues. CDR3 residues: CAWVRPNYGYTF. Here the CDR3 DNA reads TGTGCCTGGGTCAGGCCTAACTATGGCTACACCTTC.

The CDR3 protein is CASSGTYTDTQYF. The CDR3 DNA is TGTGCCAGCAGTGGGACTTACACAGATACGCAGTATTTT. The chain employs TRBV25-1 and TRBJ2-3; D possibly corresponds to TRBD2 (5 bases). Germline V gene data show CDR1 as MGHDK and CDR2 as SYGVNS. Trimming removed 4 bases at V and 2 bases at J, with 7 bases between. CDR3 length: 13 amino acids.

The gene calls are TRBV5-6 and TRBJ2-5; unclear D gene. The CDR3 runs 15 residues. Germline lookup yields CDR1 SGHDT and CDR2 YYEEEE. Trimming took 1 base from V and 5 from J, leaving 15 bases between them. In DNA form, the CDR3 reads TGTGCCAGCAGCTTGATCGACGACTCTGGGGAGACCCAGTACTTC. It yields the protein CASSLIDDSGETQYF.

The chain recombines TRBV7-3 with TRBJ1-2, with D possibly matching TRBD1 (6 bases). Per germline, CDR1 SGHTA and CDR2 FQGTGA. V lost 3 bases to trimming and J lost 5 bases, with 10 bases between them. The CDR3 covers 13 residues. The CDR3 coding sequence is TGTGCCAGCAGCTTTCAGGGGCCTTATGGCTACACCTTC. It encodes CASSFQGPYGYTF.